This entry lists 20 T cell receptor beta chains sequenced from one sample in a study of T cell responses to AZD1222 COVID-19 vaccine (TCRdb year 2021). The method was the immunoSEQ multiplex PCR assay. The table comes from immuneACCESS by way of TCRdb, which keeps in-frame sequences with V and J called. Part of the clones is missing from these tables; in studies checked, under half for an unresolved V gene and the rest for unknown reasons. Present in this sample are just under 75,000 clones, around three quarters of which were seen just once. Together, the top ten hold about 50% of the sample. Read against the paper, the sample's time point label means: about 28 days (+/-7) after the second vaccine dose. Sequenced material: peripheral blood, taken 28 days after the second AZD1222 dose. The receptors were gathered from an adult who received the AZD1222 COVID-19 vaccine.

This clone was counted a single time. J is TRBJ2-5 and V is TRBV19, with D perhaps given as TRBD1 or TRBD2 (5 bases each). Trimming took off 5 bases at V and 1 base at J, with 17 bases between the two ends. Germline V gives CDR1 LNHDA, CDR2 SQIVND (reference sequence). The CDR3 totals 16 residues. CDR3 DNA sequence: TGTGCCAGTAGTGACCCCAGGGCTGGGGGCCAAGAGACCCAGTACTTC. This translates into CASSDPRAGGQETQYF.

The J gene is TRBJ2-7, the V gene TRBV3-1 (or the pseudogene TRBV3-2), with D possibly matching TRBD1 (5 bases). The CDR3 runs 13 residues. V was shortened by 1 base and J by 5 bases, with 9 bases between the two germline ends. Looked up from germline, CDR1 is LGHDT and CDR2 is YNNKEL (reference sequence). CDR3 in DNA: TGTGCCAGCAGCCAAGGGGGCGTCGACGAGCAGTACTTC. Translating it yields CASSQGGVDEQYF.

The J gene is TRBJ1-2, the V gene TRBV6-2 or TRBV6-3; the match to TRBD1 covers 7 bases. In germline, CDR1 is MNHEY, CDR2 SVGEGT. The CDR3 covers 14 residues. J lost 6 bases, V lost 0 bases, and 4 bases had no gene match. This CDR3 is CASSYSGGGDGYTF. The CDR3 nucleotides read TGTGCCAGCAGTTACTCAGGGGGCGGCGATGGCTACACCTTC.

This clone was recorded only once. The chain has TRBV28 and TRBJ2-1; no clear D gene. The ends were cut back, 6 bases at V and 6 bases at J, with 12 bases in the middle. Germline lookup yields CDR1 MDHEN and CDR2 SYDVKM. The CDR3 extends over 13 amino acids. The CDR3 loop is CASRVTTSNEQFF. CDR3 nucleotides: TGTGCCAGCAGGGTAACGACTTCCAATGAGCAGTTCTTC.

CDR3 DNA: TGTGCCAGCAGTTCCAGGACAGGGGGTAAAAACATTCAGTACTTC. It is translated as CASSSRTGGKNIQYF. The chain recombines TRBV6-5 with TRBJ2-4, with TRBD1 matching over 10 bases. The CDR3 is made up of 15 amino acids. The germline gives CDR1 MNHEY, CDR2 SVGAGI. Trimming removed 4 bases from V and 4 bases from J; junction bases left unmatched: 4.

The chain joins TRBV28 to TRBJ1-6; no clear D gene. Germline V gene sequence: CDR1 MDHEN, CDR2 SYDVKM. Between the trimmed V and J ends, which lost 4 bases and 8 bases, there was a span of 15 bases. The CDR3 consists of 15 residues. This CDR3 reads CASSSLPRNYSPLHF. CDR3 nucleotides: TGTGCCAGCAGTTCTCTCCCCAGGAATTATTCACCCCTCCACTTT.

The chain carries TRBV28 and TRBJ2-7, with 7 bases matching TRBD1. The CDR3 runs 14 residues. CDR1 is MDHEN, CDR2 SYDVKM, per germline. The V and J ends lost 6 bases and 6 bases, in that order; junction bases with no gene match: 11. The CDR3 sequence is CASSHPTGSGEQYF. The DNA of the CDR3 is TGTGCCAGCAGCCATCCGACAGGGTCCGGCGAGCAGTACTTC.

The chain joins TRBV28 to TRBJ1-5, with D possibly matching TRBD1 (5 bases). CDR1 and CDR2 from the germline V gene are MDHEN and SYDVKM. The CDR3 covers 15 residues. Trimming removed 6 bases at V and 0 bases at J, with 12 bases between. The chain's CDR3 is CASRGVFYSNQPQHF. CDR3 sequence (DNA): TGTGCCAGCAGAGGGGTATTTTATAGCAATCAGCCCCAGCATTTT.

J is TRBJ2-3 and V is TRBV7-2; 16 positions agree with TRBD2. Per germline, CDR1 SGHTA and CDR2 FQGNSA. J lost 0 bases, V lost 5 bases, and 5 bases had no gene match. The CDR3 is 18 amino acids. The CDR3 reads CASSKGTSGRASTDTQYF. CDR3 in DNA: TGTGCCAGCAGCAAGGGGACTAGCGGGAGGGCGAGCACAGATACGCAGTATTTT.

V gene TRBV28 combines with J gene TRBJ2-5; D is perhaps TRBD1 (5 bases). CDR3 length: 14 amino acids. Germline V gene lookup returns CDR1 MDHEN and CDR2 SYDVKM. V dropped 4 bases and J dropped 2 bases, with 11 bases sitting between them. The CDR3 reads CASSSPHRQETQYF. For the CDR3, the DNA is TGTGCCAGCAGTTCGCCACACAGGCAAGAGACCCAGTACTTC.

The table lists this clone with a count of one. The rearrangement links TRBV5-4 to TRBJ2-2; TRBD2 matches 10 bases. Germline V gives CDR1 SGHNT, CDR2 YYREEE (reference sequence). This CDR3 is built from 17 residues. V lost 1 base to trimming and J lost 2 bases; unmatched junction nucleotides: 5. CDR3 bases: TGTGCCAGCAGCTTGCGGACTAGCGGTCTAAACACCGGGGAGCTGTTTTTT. It specifies CASSLRTSGLNTGELFF.

V is TRBV30 and J is TRBJ1-1; D gene ambiguous. V dropped 1 base and J dropped 10 bases, with 22 bases sitting between them. The germline CDR1 and CDR2 sequences are GTSNPN and SVGIG (reference sequence). CDR3 length: 15 amino acids. CDR3 bases: TGTGCCTGGAGTGGATTCGAGACAAAAACACTGGGAGCTTTCTTT. Encoded protein: CAWSGFETKTLGAFF.

The sample holds many counts of this clone. This chain uses TRBV3-1 (or the pseudogene TRBV3-2) with TRBJ1-4; possible D gene TRBD1, 5 bases. In germline, CDR1 is LGHDT, CDR2 YNNKEL (reference sequence). CDR3 length: 15 amino acids. V lost 1 base, J lost 6 bases, and 12 bases lay in between. DNA for the CDR3: TGTGCCAGCAGCCAAGCGGTTGGGGGAGATGAAAAACTGTTTTTT. It is translated as CASSQAVGGDEKLFF.

This chain connects TRBV2 to TRBJ1-5; TRBD1 is a possible D gene (5 bases). The CDR3 contains 14 residues. Germline CDR1 reads SNHLY; CDR2 reads FYNNEI. The ends were cut back, 0 bases at V and 4 bases at J, with 7 bases in the middle. CDR3 bases: TGTGCCAGCAGTGAAGCGCGGGGGAATCAGCCCCAGCATTTT. It is translated as CASSEARGNQPQHF.

This clone was seen just once. This rearrangement joins TRBV28 to TRBJ2-4, with TRBD2 matching over 8 bases. Germline V lookup: CDR1 MDHEN, CDR2 SYDVKM. This CDR3 has 15 amino acids. The V gene end was trimmed by 5 bases and the J gene end by 3 bases; junction bases not matched to a gene: 6. The CDR3: CASSPPAGVKNIQYF. The CDR3 DNA sequence: TGTGCCAGCAGTCCCCCAGCGGGAGTCAAAAACATTCAGTACTTC.

The chain employs TRBV5-1 and TRBJ2-2; 8 nucleotides agree with TRBD1. The CDR3 runs 18 residues. V trimming: 0 bases; J trimming: 6 bases; junction bases outside the gene matches: 13. Germline V gene data show CDR1 as SGHRS and CDR2 as YFSETQ. CDR3 DNA sequence: TGCGCCAGCAGCTTGGCGGGGCAGGGGGCCCCTGAGGCCGGGGAGCTGTTTTTT. It encodes CASSLAGQGAPEAGELFF.

The chain joins TRBV6-5 to TRBJ2-7; D unclear. The germline CDR1 and CDR2 sequences are MNHEY and SVGAGI. Trimming cost V 2 bases and J 3 bases, with 8 bases left between them. The CDR3 is 13 residues long. CDR3 nucleotides: TGTGCCAGCAGTTACGGTCCGATCTACGAGCAGTACTTC. As protein: CASSYGPIYEQYF.

The genes are TRBV28 and TRBJ2-3; 12 bases align to TRBD2. In germline, CDR1 is MDHEN, CDR2 SYDVKM. V lost 2 bases to trimming and J lost 2 bases; unmatched junction nucleotides: 8. The CDR3 contains 18 residues. The DNA for the CDR3 is TGTGCCAGCAGTTTACCAACCGGACTAGCGGGACCCACAGATACGCAGTATTTT. Translated: CASSLPTGLAGPTDTQYF. Looking up the rest from reference TRBV28 and TRBJ2-3 gives the full variable domain: DVKVTQSSRYLVKRTGEKVFLECVQDMDHENMFWYRQDPGLGLRLIYFSYDVKMKEKGDIPEGYSVSREKKERFSLILESASTNQTSMYLCASSLPTGLAGPTDTQYFGPGTRLTVL.

CDR3 sequence (DNA): TGTGCCAGCAGGACGGTGGGCAATGAGCAGTTCTTC. The encoded protein is CASRTVGNEQFF. This rearrangement joins TRBV11-2 to TRBJ2-1; unclear D gene. V dropped 6 bases and J dropped 6 bases, with 9 bases sitting between them. CDR3 size: 12 residues. Germline V gene sequence: CDR1 SGHAT, CDR2 FQNNGV.

The chain employs TRBV6-5 and TRBJ2-7; D unresolved. The V gene's germline CDR1 is MNHEY and CDR2 SVGAGI. The CDR3 contains 13 residues. The V end was cut by 2 bases, the J end by 6 bases, with 11 bases between. The CDR3 nucleotides read TGTGCCAGCAGTTACCTCCTTATCGGCGAGCAGTACTTC. Protein: CASSYLLIGEQYF.